The 3 T cell receptor beta chains below were found in one sample sequenced in a study of T-cell reconstitution after alpha-beta-depleted transplantation in children. Unique molecular identifiers featured in how the TCRbeta library was prepared. One entry per CDR3 protein, called by TCRdb with MiXCR from the PCR reads. The sample carries 200,000 or so distinct CDR3 sequences, roughly 8.3% recorded once. Sequencing was performed on PBMCs, mostly from graft donor cells, taken 360 days after TCRalphabeta/CD19-depleted stem cell transplant. Every receptor here comes from a male patient between 2 and 10 years old who had a stem cell transplant for acute myeloid leukemia, so the T cells may come from the graft donor.

The chain links TRBV4-1 to TRBJ2-3; 13 nucleotides match TRBD2. This CDR3 is built from 17 residues. Germline V lookup: CDR1 MGHRA, CDR2 YSYEKL. V was pared by 2 bases and J by 6 bases, with 8 bases of the junction left unmatched. CDR3 nucleotide sequence: TGCGCCAGCAGCCAACAACCGGGACTAGCGGGGACGGATACGCAGTATTTT. Protein product: CASSQQPGLAGTDTQYF.

There are many counts of this clonotype. The V call is TRBV6-5, the J call TRBJ1-5, with D uncertain. This CDR3 contains 15 residues. Germline V lookup: CDR1 MNHEY, CDR2 SVGAGI. V was cut by 0 bases and J by 1 base, with 7 bases left in between. The CDR3 DNA reads TGTGCCAGCAGTTACTCTGTCGGAAGCAATCAGCCCCAGCATTTT. Translation: CASSYSVGSNQPQHF.

This clonotype was recorded at least ten times. The chain employs TRBV10-3 and TRBJ2-3, with D unresolved. CDR3 length equals 15 residues. Trimming removed 2 bases from V and 4 bases from J, with 13 bases in between. Germline V lookup: CDR1 ENHRY, CDR2 SYGVKD. CDR3 loop: CAISELELSPDTQYF. The CDR3 DNA is TGTGCCATCAGTGAGCTGGAGTTGAGTCCAGATACGCAGTATTTT.